The following is a T cell receptor beta chain sequence with its context. These data are taken from a study of blood T cell repertoires in COVID-19. Study details: Acute and convalescent COVID-19 samples came from the United States, Italy and Spain. T cells, B-cell-depleted T cells, or PBMCs provided the cDNA or gDNA that served as material.

Source study methods: Counts of nucleated cells, estimated from reference gene primer amplification, were obtained. Produced via immunoSEQ multiplex PCR; TCRdb's table is partial and in-frame only. Clone size and the V and J calls come from that table; the DNA yielded D and trimming. This table holds about 180,000 clones, approximately 88% found once. Trimming took 5 bases from V and 5 from J; bases not matched to a gene: 9. Germline V lookup: CDR1 MDHEN, CDR2 SYDVKM. The CDR3 loop spans 15 amino acids. This chain uses TRBV28 with TRBJ2-3; 8 bases align to TRBD2. The source is a woman in her 30s with acute or convalescent COVID-19. The sequenced sample was peripheral blood. The CDR3 region is CASSPGTRVVDTQYF. The CDR3 nucleotides are TGTGCCAGCAGTCCGGGGACTAGAGTGGTAGATACGCAGTATTTT.